The rows below give T cell receptor beta chains drawn from one sample of a study of response to subunit inactivated influenza vaccine. TCRdb processed the RT-PCR reads anew with MiXCR; each CDR3 protein has one entry. The sample has approximately 680,000 distinct CDR3 sequences; about 15% are singletons. The sequences come from PBMCs from blood, collected 11 to 12 days after vaccination. These receptors were obtained from a man aged 50 to 60 who received an inactivated influenza vaccine. Each CDR3 is given with its conserved first and last residue. The D gene is left open where the match is weak. Only part of the rows carry a size: once, few, many, or a class if the clone is expanded.

clone_size j_call v_call d_call cdr3_aa cdr3_nt
many TRBJ2-1 TRBV29-1 TRBD1 CSVATGIRYNEQFF TGCAGCGTTGCGACAGGGATTCGCTACAATGAGCAGTTCTTC
. TRBJ2-1 TRBV7-9 TRBD1 CASYSLRGTGGFFF TGTGCCAGCTACTCCCTGCGGGGGACAGGGGGGTTTTTCTTC
. TRBJ2-3 TRBV10-3 . CAISAGAGFDTQYF TGTGCCATCAGTGCTGGGGCAGGTTTTGATACGCAGTATTTT
few TRBJ1-5 TRBV29-1 TRBD1 CSVAGQGDQPQHF TGCAGCGTTGCGGGACAGGGGGATCAGCCCCAGCATTTT
. TRBJ2-6 TRBV9 TRBD1 CASSDPGQGVGANVLTF TGTGCCAGCAGTGATCCGGGACAGGGGGTTGGGGCCAACGTCCTGACTTTC
few TRBJ2-7 TRBV27 . CASSSSAIPYEQYF TGTGCCAGCAGTTCTTCTGCTATACCCTACGAGCAGTACTTC
few TRBJ2-3 TRBV2 . CASTLGLYNTDTQYF TGTGCCAGCACCCTGGGACTCTACAACACAGATACGCAGTATTTT
many TRBJ2-1 TRBV9 TRBD2 CASSVQPGLAGNEQFF TGTGCCAGCAGCGTCCAGCCCGGACTAGCGGGAAATGAGCAGTTCTTC
few TRBJ2-1 TRBV4-2 . CASSQSDYNEQFF TGTGCCAGCAGCCAATCCGACTACAATGAGCAGTTCTTC
few TRBJ1-1 TRBV6-1 . CASSAFSTMNTEAFF TGTGCCAGCAGCGCATTTTCGACCATGAACACTGAAGCTTTCTTT
few TRBJ2-3 TRBV24-1 TRBD2 CATSDPLAGRSTDTQYF TGTGCCACCAGTGATCCATTAGCGGGCCGAAGCACAGATACGCAGTATTTT
many TRBJ1-2 TRBV27 . CASRPGSSLGGYTF TGTGCCAGCAGACCCGGGTCATCTTTGGGTGGCTACACCTTC
. TRBJ1-2 TRBV28 . CASSTPPTWGYTF TGTGCCAGCTCAACGCCCCCCACGTGGGGCTACACCTTC
. TRBJ2-5 TRBV5-1 . CASSLGWSIQETQYF TGCGCCAGCAGCTTGGGGTGGTCCATTCAAGAGACCCAGTACTTC
. TRBJ2-5 TRBV15 . CATSRDLIGAGETQYF TGTGCCACCAGCAGAGATTTGATAGGGGCGGGGGAGACCCAGTACTTC
. TRBJ2-3 TRBV29-1 TRBD1 CSVGQVLTDTQYF TGCAGCGTGGGACAGGTTTTGACAGATACGCAGTATTTT
few TRBJ1-2 TRBV20-1 . CSATGLRSYGYTF TGCAGTGCTACGGGTCTCCGGAGCTATGGCTACACCTTC
. TRBJ2-4 TRBV12-3/TRBV12-4 . CASSLYSGAQNIQYF TGTGCCAGCAGTTTATATTCTGGGGCGCAAAACATTCAGTACTTC
. TRBJ1-5 TRBV2 . CASKTGNQPQHF TGTGCCAGCAAGACGGGGAATCAGCCCCAGCATTTT
few TRBJ2-7 TRBV10-3 TRBD1 CAISEGVAGGYEQYF TGTGCCATCAGTGAGGGGGTAGCAGGGGGTTACGAGCAGTACTTC
. TRBJ2-1 TRBV10-3 . CAISDQIGNEQFF TGTGCCATCTCTGACCAAATAGGCAATGAGCAGTTCTTC
. TRBJ2-2 TRBV10-2 TRBD2 CASSVRAGGYTGELFF TGCGCCAGCAGTGTTAGAGCGGGGGGGTACACCGGGGAGCTGTTTTTT
. TRBJ2-1 TRBV7-6 TRBD2 CASSPATSVLSYNEQFF TGTGCCAGCAGCCCGGCGACTAGCGTTCTCTCCTACAATGAGCAGTTCTTC
few TRBJ2-2 TRBV7-9 . CASSSRNRITSGELFF TGTGCCAGCAGTTCTAGGAATCGCATTACCTCCGGGGAGCTGTTTTTT
. TRBJ1-1 TRBV4-2 . CASSQGLTEGLAFF TGTGCCAGCAGCCAAGGTCTGACAGAGGGTTTAGCTTTCTTT
. TRBJ1-1 TRBV2 . CASKMETPLAFF TGTGCCAGCAAAATGGAGACACCCTTGGCTTTCTTT
. TRBJ2-1 TRBV10-3 . CATQGVTDGEQFF TGTGCCACCCAGGGAGTGACCGACGGTGAGCAGTTCTTC
few TRBJ2-3 TRBV5-1 TRBD2 CASSPTTRGLADHTDTQYF TGCGCCAGCAGCCCCACAACAAGGGGTCTAGCGGACCACACAGATACGCAGTATTTT
. TRBJ2-7 TRBV6-1 . CASSEIGETYEQYF TGTGCCAGCAGTGAAATAGGGGAAACCTACGAGCAGTACTTC
. TRBJ1-1 TRBV29-1 TRBD1 CSGGQGLTEAFF TGCAGCGGGGGACAGGGCCTCACTGAAGCTTTCTTT
few TRBJ1-5 TRBV18 . CASSPTSVSNQPQHF TGTGCCAGCTCACCGACATCGGTTAGCAATCAGCCCCAGCATTTT
. TRBJ1-5 TRBV20-1 TRBD1 CSARDGAGGGQPQHF TGCAGTGCTAGAGACGGCGCAGGGGGCGGTCAGCCCCAGCATTTT
once TRBJ2-1 TRBV5-6 TRBD1 CASSLARRGSYNEQFF TGTGCCAGCAGCTTGGCGCGCAGGGGGTCCTACAATGAGCAGTTCTTC
few TRBJ2-1 TRBV7-8 . CASSLPLGHTNDEQFF TGTGCCAGCAGCTTACCCCTCGGGCACACGAACGATGAGCAGTTCTTC
few TRBJ2-5 TRBV11-2 . CASSLLTDLYKETQYF TGTGCCAGCAGCTTACTTACGGACCTTTACAAAGAGACCCAGTACTTC
. TRBJ2-1 TRBV7-9 . CASSPDRSAPLYNEQFF TGTGCCAGCAGTCCCGACAGGTCCGCGCCACTCTACAATGAGCAGTTCTTC
few TRBJ2-7 TRBV10-3 . CAISESGLNEQYF TGTGCCATCAGTGAGTCCGGACTGAACGAGCAGTACTTC
. TRBJ2-3 TRBV15 TRBD2 CATSRDQWQRGGLDTQYF TGTGCCACCAGCAGAGATCAATGGCAGCGGGGGGGCCTAGATACGCAGTATTTT
few TRBJ2-3 TRBV7-2 TRBD2 CASSPIAGGRTDTQYF TGTGCCAGCAGCCCGATAGCGGGGGGGCGGACAGATACGCAGTATTTT
. TRBJ2-5 TRBV21-1 . CASSKGPGRGEGQETQYF TGTGCCAGCAGCAAAGGGCCTGGCAGGGGAGAGGGACAAGAGACCCAGTACTTC
few TRBJ2-1 TRBV7-2 . CASSSYPLEHEQFF TGTGCCAGCAGCTCCTACCCTCTAGAACATGAGCAGTTCTTC
many TRBJ1-2 TRBV7-9 TRBD1 CASSLEGAYYGYTF TGTGCCAGCAGCTTAGAGGGGGCGTACTATGGCTACACCTTC
. TRBJ1-3 TRBV5-5 . CASSLAVSSSGNTMYF TGTGCCAGCAGCTTGGCCGTCAGCTCCTCTGGAAACACCATGTATTTT
. TRBJ2-3 TRBV11-2 TRBD1 CASSFGTGGFLSTDTQYF TGTGCCAGCAGCTTCGGGACAGGGGGTTTCCTAAGCACAGATACGCAGTATTTT
few TRBJ2-7 TRBV7-9 TRBD2 CASSYIAGLSSYEQYF TGTGCCAGCAGTTATATAGCGGGACTGAGCTCCTACGAGCAGTACTTC
many TRBJ2-3 TRBV28 . CASSPLAISTDTQYF TGTGCCAGCTCACCCCTAGCGATTAGCACAGATACGCAGTATTTT
. TRBJ2-2 TRBV6-2/TRBV6-3 . CASSRTSRRTGELFF TGTGCCAGCAGTAGGACTTCGAGGAGAACCGGGGAGCTGTTTTTT
. TRBJ1-6 TRBV7-2 . CASSSRKVGSPLHF TGTGCCAGCAGCTCCCGCAAAGTGGGTTCACCCCTCCACTTT
few TRBJ1-1 TRBV18 . CASAPKNTEAFF TGTGCCAGCGCACCTAAGAACACTGAAGCTTTCTTT
many TRBJ2-5 TRBV25-1 . CASSTQGGETQYF TGTGCCAGCAGTACACAGGGTGGGGAGACCCAGTACTTC
few TRBJ2-1 TRBV20-1 TRBD2 CSARALAGGPHEQFF TGCAGTGCTAGAGCACTAGCGGGAGGGCCTCATGAGCAGTTCTTC
. TRBJ2-3 TRBV5-5 TRBD1 CASSPGPTGGRTDTQYF TGTGCCAGCAGCCCGGGACCCACAGGGGGGCGCACAGATACGCAGTATTTT
. TRBJ2-3 TRBV7-9 . CASRKADTQYF TGTGCCAGCAGAAAAGCAGATACGCAGTATTTT